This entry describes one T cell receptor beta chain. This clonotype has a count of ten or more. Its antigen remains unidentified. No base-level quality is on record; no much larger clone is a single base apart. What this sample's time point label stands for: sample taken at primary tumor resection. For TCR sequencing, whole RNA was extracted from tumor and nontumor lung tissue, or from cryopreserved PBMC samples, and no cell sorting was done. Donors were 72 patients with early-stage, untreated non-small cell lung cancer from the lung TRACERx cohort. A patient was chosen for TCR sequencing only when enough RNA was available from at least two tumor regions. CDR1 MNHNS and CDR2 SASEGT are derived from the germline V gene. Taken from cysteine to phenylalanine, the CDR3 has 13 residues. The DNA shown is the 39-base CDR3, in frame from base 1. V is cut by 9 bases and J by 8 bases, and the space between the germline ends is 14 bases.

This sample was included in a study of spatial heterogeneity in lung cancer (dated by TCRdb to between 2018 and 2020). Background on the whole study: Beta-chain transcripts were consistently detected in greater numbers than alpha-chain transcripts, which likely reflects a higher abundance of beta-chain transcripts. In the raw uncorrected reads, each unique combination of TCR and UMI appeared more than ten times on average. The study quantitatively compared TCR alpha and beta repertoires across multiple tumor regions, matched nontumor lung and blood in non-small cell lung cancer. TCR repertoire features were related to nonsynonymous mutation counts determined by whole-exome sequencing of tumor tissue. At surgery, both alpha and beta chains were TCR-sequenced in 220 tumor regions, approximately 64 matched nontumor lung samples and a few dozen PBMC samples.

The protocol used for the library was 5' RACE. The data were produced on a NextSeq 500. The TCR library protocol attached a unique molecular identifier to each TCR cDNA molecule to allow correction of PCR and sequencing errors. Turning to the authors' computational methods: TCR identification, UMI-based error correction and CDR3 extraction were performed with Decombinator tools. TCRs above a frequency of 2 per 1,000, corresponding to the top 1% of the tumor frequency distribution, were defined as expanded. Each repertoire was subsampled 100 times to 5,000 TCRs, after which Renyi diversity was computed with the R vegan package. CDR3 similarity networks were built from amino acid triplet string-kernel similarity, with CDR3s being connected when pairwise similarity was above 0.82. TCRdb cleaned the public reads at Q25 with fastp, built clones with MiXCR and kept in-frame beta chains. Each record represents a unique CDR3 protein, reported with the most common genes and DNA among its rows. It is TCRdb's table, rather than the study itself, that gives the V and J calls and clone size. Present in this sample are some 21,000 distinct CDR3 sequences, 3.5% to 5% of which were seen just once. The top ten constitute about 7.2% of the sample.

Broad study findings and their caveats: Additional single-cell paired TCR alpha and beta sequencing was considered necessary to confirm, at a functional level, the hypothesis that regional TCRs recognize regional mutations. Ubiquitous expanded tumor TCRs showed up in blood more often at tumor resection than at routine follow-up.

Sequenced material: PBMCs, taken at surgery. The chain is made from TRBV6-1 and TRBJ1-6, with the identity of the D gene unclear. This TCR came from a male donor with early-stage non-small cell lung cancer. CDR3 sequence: CARIPLFDSPLHF. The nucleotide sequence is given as TGTGCCAGAATTCCCCTTTTTGATTCACCCCTCCACTTT.